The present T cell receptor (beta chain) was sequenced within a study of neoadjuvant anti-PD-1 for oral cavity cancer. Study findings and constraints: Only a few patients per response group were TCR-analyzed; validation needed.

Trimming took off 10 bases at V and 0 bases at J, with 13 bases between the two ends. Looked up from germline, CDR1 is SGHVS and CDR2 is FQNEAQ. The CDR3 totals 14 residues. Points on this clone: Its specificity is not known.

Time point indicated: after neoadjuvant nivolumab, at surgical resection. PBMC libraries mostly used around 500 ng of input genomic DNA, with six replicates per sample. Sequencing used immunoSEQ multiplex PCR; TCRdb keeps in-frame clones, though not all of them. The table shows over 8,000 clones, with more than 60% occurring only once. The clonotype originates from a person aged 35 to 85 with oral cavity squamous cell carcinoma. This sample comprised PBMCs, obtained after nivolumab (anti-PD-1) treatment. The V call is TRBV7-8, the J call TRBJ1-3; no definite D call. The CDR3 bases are TGTGCCACGAGCGGCAGGAGCTCTGGAAACACCATATATTTT. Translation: CATSGRSSGNTIYF.